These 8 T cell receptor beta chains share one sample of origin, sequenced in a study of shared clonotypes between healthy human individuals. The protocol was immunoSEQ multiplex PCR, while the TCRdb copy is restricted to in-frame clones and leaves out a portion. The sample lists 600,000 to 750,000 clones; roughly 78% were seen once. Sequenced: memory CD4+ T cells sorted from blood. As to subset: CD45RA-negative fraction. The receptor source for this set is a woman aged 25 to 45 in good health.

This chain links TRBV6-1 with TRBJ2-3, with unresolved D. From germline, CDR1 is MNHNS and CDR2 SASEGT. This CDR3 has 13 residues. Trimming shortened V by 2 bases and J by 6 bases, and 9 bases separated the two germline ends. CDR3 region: CASSESEWDTQYF. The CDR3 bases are TGTGCCAGCAGTGAATCAGAATGGGATACGCAGTATTTT.

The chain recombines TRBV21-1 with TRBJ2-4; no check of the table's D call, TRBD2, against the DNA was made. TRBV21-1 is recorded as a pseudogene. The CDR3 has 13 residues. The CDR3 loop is CASSKLEKNIQYF. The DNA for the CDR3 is TGTGCCAGCAGCAAACTCGAGAAAAACATTCAGTACTTC.

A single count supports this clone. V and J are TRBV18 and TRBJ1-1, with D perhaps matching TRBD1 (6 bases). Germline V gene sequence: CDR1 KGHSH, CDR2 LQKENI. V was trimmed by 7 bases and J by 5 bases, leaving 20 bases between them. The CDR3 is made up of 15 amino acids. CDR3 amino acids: CASWTPQQGRTEAFF. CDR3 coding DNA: TGTGCCAGCTGGACCCCTCAACAGGGAAGGACTGAAGCTTTCTTT.

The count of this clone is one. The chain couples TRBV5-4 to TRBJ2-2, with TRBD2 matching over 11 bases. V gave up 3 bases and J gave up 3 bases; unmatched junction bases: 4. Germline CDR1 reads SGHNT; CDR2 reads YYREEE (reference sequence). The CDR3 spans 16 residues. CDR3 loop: CASSSGTSGHTGELFF. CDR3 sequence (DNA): TGTGCCAGCAGCTCTGGGACTAGCGGACACACCGGGGAGCTGTTTTTT.

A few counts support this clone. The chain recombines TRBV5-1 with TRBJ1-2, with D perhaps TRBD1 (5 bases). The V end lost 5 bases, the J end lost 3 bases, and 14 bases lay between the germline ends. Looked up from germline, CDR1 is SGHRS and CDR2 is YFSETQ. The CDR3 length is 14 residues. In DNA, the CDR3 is TGCGCCAGCAGGGATTACCAGGGAGACTATGGCTACACCTTC. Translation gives CASRDYQGDYGYTF.

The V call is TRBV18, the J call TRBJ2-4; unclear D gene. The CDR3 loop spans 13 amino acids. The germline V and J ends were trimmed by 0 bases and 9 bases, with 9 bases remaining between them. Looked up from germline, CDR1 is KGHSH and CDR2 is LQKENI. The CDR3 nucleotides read TGTGCCAGCTCACCACCGGTAACACCCATTCAGTACTTC. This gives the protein CASSPPVTPIQYF.

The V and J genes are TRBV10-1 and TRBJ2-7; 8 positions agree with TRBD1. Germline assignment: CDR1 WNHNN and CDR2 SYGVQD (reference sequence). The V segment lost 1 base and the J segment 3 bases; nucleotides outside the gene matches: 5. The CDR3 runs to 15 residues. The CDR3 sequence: CASSELQGARYEQYF. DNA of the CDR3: TGCGCCAGCAGTGAGTTGCAGGGGGCCCGCTACGAGCAGTACTTC.

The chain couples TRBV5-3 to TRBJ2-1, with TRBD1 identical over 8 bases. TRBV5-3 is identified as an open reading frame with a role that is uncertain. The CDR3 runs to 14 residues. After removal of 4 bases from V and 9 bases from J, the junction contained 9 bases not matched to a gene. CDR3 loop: CARSPRHRGSEQFF. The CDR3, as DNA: TGTGCCAGAAGCCCCCGGCACAGGGGGTCTGAGCAGTTCTTC.